This entry describes one T cell receptor (beta chain). The data derive from a study of OX40 agonist ivuxolimab in advanced cancers. Background on the study: Subjects had a mean age of roughly 60 years, with a range of about 20 to 85; more than 75% were male.

Sequencing was performed with immunoSEQ multiplex PCR; in TCRdb, only in-frame clones are kept and a portion is missing. This sample yields 25,000 to 35,000 clones, of which about 88% are seen a single time; roughly 31% belongs to the top ten. V lost 3 bases and J lost 5; bases outside the gene matches: 8. Looked up from germline, CDR1 is SEHNR and CDR2 is FQNEAQ (reference sequence). The CDR3 covers 17 residues. The source was CD4+ or CD8+ T cells sorted from blood, collected in a trial of the OX40 agonist ivuxolimab. This receptor was taken from an adult with an advanced solid tumor such as melanoma, head and neck, liver or kidney cancer. This sequence joins TRBV7-9 and TRBJ2-1; 12 bases are shared with TRBD2. DNA of the CDR3: TGTGCCAGCAGCTTCCCGACTAGCGGGAGAGAGAACAATGAGCAGTTCTTC. Its translation: CASSFPTSGRENNEQFF.